The clone carrying this T cell receptor beta chain was detected ten times or more. This entry is derived from a study of Graves' ophthalmopathy and Graves' hyperthyroidism. Study at large: At initial diagnosis, peripheral blood was obtained, and this preceded any treatment.

Those donors who had ophthalmopathy presented with moderate-to-severe activity, a CAS of ≥3, a NOSPECS of ≥4 and a duration under 3 months. Amplification targeted the TCR beta CDR3 regions, with RNA transcripts as the source material. HTBI primers were used in a first-round RT-PCR, which preceded a second-round multiplex PCR. Using its own MiXCR run on the multiplex PCR reads, TCRdb lists one record per CDR3 protein. The sample shows 300,000 or so distinct CDR3 sequences, about a sixth of them seen only once. The germline V gene has CDR1 MNHEY and CDR2 SVGEGT. Trimming took off 7 bases at V and 0 bases at J, with 16 bases between the two ends. The CDR3 runs to 16 residues.

What was sequenced was peripheral blood. The receptor's source is an adult man with Graves' ophthalmopathy. The chain recombines TRBV6-2 or TRBV6-3 with TRBJ2-4; a weak D match, TRBD1 (5 bases). As DNA, the CDR3 is TGTGCCAGCACCCCAAGGGGTGCTGTAGCCAAAAACATTCAGTACTTC. Translated: CASTPRGAVAKNIQYF.